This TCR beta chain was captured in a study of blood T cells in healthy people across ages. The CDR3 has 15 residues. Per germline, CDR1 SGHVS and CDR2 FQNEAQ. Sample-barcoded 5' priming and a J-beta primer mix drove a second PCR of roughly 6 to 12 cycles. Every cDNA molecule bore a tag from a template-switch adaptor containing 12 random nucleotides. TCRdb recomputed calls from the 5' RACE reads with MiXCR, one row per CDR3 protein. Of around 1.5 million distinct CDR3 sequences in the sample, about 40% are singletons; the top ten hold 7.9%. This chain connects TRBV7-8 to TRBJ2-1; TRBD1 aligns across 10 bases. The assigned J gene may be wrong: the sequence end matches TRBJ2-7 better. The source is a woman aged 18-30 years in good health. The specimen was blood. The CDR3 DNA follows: TGTGCCAGCAGCTTAGCGACAGGGGGCTACAATGAGCAGTACTTC. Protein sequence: CASSLATGGYNEQYF.